Here is one TCR beta chain with its context. This record comes from a study of blood T cell repertoires in COVID-19. About the study: Samples representing acute and convalescent COVID-19 were sourced from the United States, Italy and Spain. The analysed material was cDNA or gDNA that came from T cells, B-cell-depleted T cells, or PBMCs.

Germline-derived CDR1 and CDR2 are SNHLY and FYNNEI. The CDR3 contains 13 residues. The V end lost 2 bases, the J end lost 5 bases, and 10 bases lay between the germline ends. Sequencing used immunoSEQ multiplex PCR; TCRdb keeps in-frame clones, though not all of them. The profile shows fewer than 250,000 clones, 70% to 90% of them singletons. The chain joins TRBV2 to TRBJ2-7; D is unresolved. This TCR was recovered from a man aged 25 to 45 with acute or convalescent COVID-19. The sequenced sample was peripheral blood. The CDR3 spells CASSEILFDEQYF. Here the CDR3 DNA reads TGTGCCAGCAGTGAAATCCTCTTCGACGAGCAGTACTTC.